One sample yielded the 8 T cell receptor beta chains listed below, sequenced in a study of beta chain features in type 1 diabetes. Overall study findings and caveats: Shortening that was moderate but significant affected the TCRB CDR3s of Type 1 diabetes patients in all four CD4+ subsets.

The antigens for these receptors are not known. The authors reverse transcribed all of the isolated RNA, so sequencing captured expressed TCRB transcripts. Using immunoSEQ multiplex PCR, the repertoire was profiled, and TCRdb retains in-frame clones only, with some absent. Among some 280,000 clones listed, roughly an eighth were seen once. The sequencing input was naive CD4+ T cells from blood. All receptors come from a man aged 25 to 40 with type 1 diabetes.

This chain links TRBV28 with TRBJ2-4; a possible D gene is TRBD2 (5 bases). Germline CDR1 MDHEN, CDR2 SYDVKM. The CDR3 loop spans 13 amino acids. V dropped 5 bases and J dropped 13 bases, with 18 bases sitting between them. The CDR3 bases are TGTGCCAGCAGTCCGTCCAGTGGGAGAGCACAGTACTTC. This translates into CASSPSSGRAQYF.

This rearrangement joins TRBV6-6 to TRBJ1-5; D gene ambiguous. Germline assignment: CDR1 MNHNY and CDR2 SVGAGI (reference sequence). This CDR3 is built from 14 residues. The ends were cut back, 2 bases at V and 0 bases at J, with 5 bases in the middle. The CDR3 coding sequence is TGTGCCAGCAGTTACGAGTATAGCAATCAGCCCCAGCATTTT. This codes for CASSYEYSNQPQHF.

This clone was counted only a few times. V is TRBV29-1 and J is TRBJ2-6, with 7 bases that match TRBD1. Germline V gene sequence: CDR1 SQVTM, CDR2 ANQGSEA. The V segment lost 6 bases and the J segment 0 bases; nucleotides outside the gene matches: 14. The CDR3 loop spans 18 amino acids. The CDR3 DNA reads TGCAGCGTCGGGGCCCGACAGGGTCCTTTCTCTGGGGCCAACGTCCTGACTTTC. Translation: CSVGARQGPFSGANVLTF.

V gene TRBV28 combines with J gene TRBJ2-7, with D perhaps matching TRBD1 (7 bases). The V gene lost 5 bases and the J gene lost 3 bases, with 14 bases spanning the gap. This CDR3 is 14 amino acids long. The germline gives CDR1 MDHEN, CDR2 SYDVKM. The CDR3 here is CASSGGGSSYEQYF. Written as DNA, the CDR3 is TGTGCCAGCAGTGGAGGGGGCTCGAGCTACGAGCAGTACTTC.

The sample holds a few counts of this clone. CDR3 in amino acids: CASSQGRGLAGEETQYF. CDR3 DNA sequence: TGTGCCAGCAGCCAAGGCCGAGGACTAGCGGGGGAAGAGACCCAGTACTTC. The rearrangement links TRBV4-2 to TRBJ2-5; 13 nucleotides match TRBD2. This CDR3 is built from 17 residues. The germline V gene encodes CDR1 LGHNA and CDR2 YNFKEQ. Trimming took 1 base from V and 3 from J; bases not matched to a gene: 5.

This chain's CDR3 is CASSLTDSYGYTF. CDR3 DNA sequence: TGTGCCAGCTCACTTACGGACAGCTATGGCTACACCTTC. The chain links TRBV18 to TRBJ1-2; maybe TRBD1 (6 bases). The germline V gene has CDR1 KGHSH and CDR2 LQKENI. The CDR3 runs 13 residues. V lost 4 bases to trimming and J lost 4 bases, with 10 bases between them.

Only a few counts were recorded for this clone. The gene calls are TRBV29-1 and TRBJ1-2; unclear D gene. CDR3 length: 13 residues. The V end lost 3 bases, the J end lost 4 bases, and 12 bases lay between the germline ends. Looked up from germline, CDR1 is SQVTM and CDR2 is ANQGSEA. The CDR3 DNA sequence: TGCAGCGTTGATAATACGGCAGGCTATGGCTACACCTTC. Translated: CSVDNTAGYGYTF.

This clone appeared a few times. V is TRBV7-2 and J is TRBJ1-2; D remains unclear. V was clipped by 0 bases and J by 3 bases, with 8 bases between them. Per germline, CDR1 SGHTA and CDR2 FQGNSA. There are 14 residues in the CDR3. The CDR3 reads CASSLAGSDYGYTF. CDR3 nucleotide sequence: TGTGCCAGCAGCTTAGCTGGTTCAGACTATGGCTACACCTTC. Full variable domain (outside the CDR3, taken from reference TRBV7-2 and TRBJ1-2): GAGVSQSPSNKVTEKGKDVELRCDPISGHTALYWYRQSLGQGLEFLIYFQGNSAPDKSGLPSDRFSAERTGGSVSTLTIQRTQQEDSAVYLCASSLAGSDYGYTFGSGTRLTVV.